One sample yielded the 18 T cell receptor beta chains listed below, sequenced in a study of shared clonotypes between healthy human individuals. The method was immunoSEQ multiplex PCR; TCRdb's version includes in-frame clones alone and lacks a portion of them. The sample records 950,000 to 1,100,000 clones, roughly 80% being singletons. Sequencing used memory CD4+ T cells sorted from blood. Indicated subset: CD45RA-negative fraction. The receptor source for this set is a man between 18 and 35 years old in good health.

The chain carries TRBV5-4 and TRBJ2-7, with TRBD2 matching over 14 bases. Losses at the gene ends were 4 bases for V and 6 bases for J; bases not matched to a gene: 9. Germline V gene lookup returns CDR1 SGHNT and CDR2 YYREEE (reference sequence). The CDR3 consists of 16 residues. In nucleotides, the CDR3 is TGTGCCAGCAGCAGATACGGACTAGCGGGAGGTAGCGAGCAGTACTTC. Protein sequence: CASSRYGLAGGSEQYF.

The chain recombines TRBV5-1 with TRBJ1-4; 7 nucleotides agree with TRBD1. The germline CDR1 and CDR2 sequences are SGHRS and YFSETQ. Trimming at V came to 4 bases and at J to 7 bases, leaving 10 bases not matched to a gene. This CDR3 is built from 15 residues. The CDR3 sequence is CASSINRGSTEKLFF. The CDR3 DNA reads as TGCGCCAGCAGCATTAACAGGGGCTCTACTGAAAAACTGTTTTTT.

This clone was seen once. This chain uses TRBV27 with TRBJ1-2; no reliable D call. Germline assignment: CDR1 MNHEY and CDR2 SMNVEV (reference sequence). V lost 0 bases and J 13 bases, leaving 15 bases between the germline ends. The CDR3 is 13 amino acids. The CDR3 DNA sequence: TGTGCCAGCAGTTTATCCCTCGGAGTTAGTGTCACCTTC. Encoded protein: CASSLSLGVSVTF.

The V call is TRBV7-2, the J call TRBJ2-7; maybe TRBD1 (6 bases). Germline V gene data show CDR1 as SGHTA and CDR2 as FQGNSA. The CDR3 covers 15 residues. V lost 2 bases and J 0 bases, leaving 11 bases between the germline ends. The CDR3 is CASSLQGSSSYEQYF. DNA for the CDR3: TGTGCCAGCAGCTTACAGGGGTCGAGCTCCTACGAGCAGTACTTC.

About this clone itself: This may come from a read error, since a much larger clone is one base off. This chain uses TRBV5-4 with TRBJ2-5, with D hard to call. CDR1 SGHNT and CDR2 YYREEE come from the germline V gene (reference sequence). The CDR3 sequence is 13 residues long. Trimming left V 0 bases short and J 1 base short, with 4 bases between. The CDR3 spells CASSLDSQETQYF. DNA for the CDR3: TGTGCCAGCAGCTTGGACAGCCAAGAGACCCAGTACTTC.

J is TRBJ1-2 and V is TRBV4-1; D not certain. V was clipped by 1 base and J by 8 bases, with 14 bases between them. There are 14 residues in the CDR3. Germline loops: CDR1 MGHRA, CDR2 YSYEKL. The CDR3 DNA sequence: TGCGCCAGCAGCCAAGTTGGGCTCCTCGTCGGCTACACCTTC. Residues: CASSQVGLLVGYTF.

As to this clone: At one boundary the junction diverges from the germline segment, which might be a read error. The chain carries TRBV7-7 and TRBJ2-1, with 7 bases that match TRBD2. The CDR3 runs to 15 residues. Germline V gives CDR1 SSHAT, CDR2 FNYEAQ (reference sequence). CDR3 loop: CASSLDIAGANEQFF. The CDR3 region has the DNA TGTGCTAGCAGCTTAGACATAGCGGGTGCCAATGAGCAGTTCTTC.

The CDR3 DNA reads TGCGCCAGCAGCCAAGATCTTGGGGGGGCTGGTCAGCCCCAGCATTTT. Translation gives CASSQDLGGAGQPQHF. This chain connects TRBV4-1 to TRBJ1-5; a possible D gene is TRBD1 (6 bases). Germline assignment: CDR1 MGHRA and CDR2 YSYEKL. The CDR3 is 16 residues long. Between the trimmed V and J ends, which lost 0 bases and 6 bases, there was a span of 15 bases.

The chain joins TRBV5-4 to TRBJ1-5; D call uncertain. CDR3 length: 14 amino acids. The V gene's germline CDR1 is SGHNT and CDR2 YYREEE (reference sequence). Between the trimmed V and J ends, which lost 2 bases and 0 bases, there was a span of 6 bases. CDR3 sequence: CASSFWGSNQPQHF. The CDR3 DNA reads as TGTGCCAGCAGCTTCTGGGGTAGCAATCAGCCCCAGCATTTT.

The V gene is TRBV2, the J gene TRBJ2-2; weak D call: TRBD1 (6 bases). Germline assignment: CDR1 SNHLY and CDR2 FYNNEI. This CDR3 has 15 amino acids. Trimming left V 5 bases short and J 1 base short, with 11 bases between. The CDR3 region has the DNA TGTGCCAGCAGTCAACAGGGCGGGAACACCGGGGAGCTGTTTTTT. Protein: CASSQQGGNTGELFF.

The chain carries TRBV5-1 and TRBJ2-1; 7 nucleotides line up with TRBD1. This CDR3 contains 16 residues. CDR1 and CDR2 (germline): SGHRS, YFSETQ. With V trimmed by 4 bases and J by 9 bases, 16 bases remained unmatched. Here the CDR3 DNA reads TGCGCCAGCAGCCAATTACAGGGGTTAACCGGATTTGAGCAGTTCTTC. Amino acids: CASSQLQGLTGFEQFF.

This chain links TRBV30 with TRBJ1-6; possible D gene TRBD1, 5 bases. Germline CDR1 is GTSNPN and CDR2 is SVGIG (reference sequence). This CDR3 spans 15 amino acids. The germline V and J ends were trimmed by 2 bases and 0 bases, with 8 bases remaining between them. The CDR3 bases are TGTGCCTGGAGTCACAGGAGCTCCTATAATTCACCCCTCCACTTT. Amino acid sequence: CAWSHRSSYNSPLHF.

The table lists this clone with a count of one. The gene calls are TRBV7-2 and TRBJ2-1, with 11 bases that match TRBD2. The CDR3 sequence is 15 residues long. The germline V gene has CDR1 SGHTA and CDR2 FQGNSA. J gave up 5 bases and V 1 base, and 1 base lay outside the gene matches. This chain's CDR3 is CASSLVGLADNEQFF. The CDR3 DNA is TGTGCCAGCAGCTTAGTGGGACTAGCGGACAATGAGCAGTTCTTC.

As DNA, the CDR3 is TGTGCCAGCAGCGTAGACGGACAGGGGTCTGAAAAACTGTTTTTT. Translated: CASSVDGQGSEKLFF. The chain links TRBV9 to TRBJ1-4; 9 nucleotides align to TRBD1. Trimming cost V 0 bases and J 7 bases; bases outside gene matches: 4. Germline V CDR1 and CDR2: SGDLS, YYNGEE. The CDR3 is made up of 15 amino acids.

This chain joins TRBV5-1 and TRBJ1-1; no firm D call. This CDR3 comprises 15 residues. Deletions cut 1 base from V and 4 bases from J, with 14 bases between. The germline V gene encodes CDR1 SGHRS and CDR2 YFSETQ. The CDR3 here is CASSLRSGDGTEAFF. In DNA, the CDR3 is TGCGCCAGCAGCTTGAGGTCCGGGGATGGCACTGAAGCTTTCTTT. Full variable domain (rest looked up from reference TRBV5-1 and TRBJ1-1): KAGVTQTPRYLIKTRGQQVTLSCSPISGHRSVSWYQQTPGQGLQFLFEYFSETQRNKGNFPGRFSGRQFSNSRSEMNVSTLELGDSALYLCASSLRSGDGTEAFFGQGTRLTVV.

The chain carries TRBV27 and TRBJ1-2, with D possibly being TRBD1 (5 bases). This CDR3 contains 13 residues. V was pared by 3 bases and J by 5 bases, with 10 bases between. Germline-derived CDR1 and CDR2 are MNHEY and SMNVEV (reference sequence). DNA for the CDR3: TGTGCCAGCAGTTTGGGGCAGGCTTATGGCTACACCTTC. Protein sequence: CASSLGQAYGYTF.

The chain is built from TRBV5-6 and TRBJ2-5, with TRBD1 identical over 8 bases. Trimming took 3 bases from V and 4 from J; bases not matched to a gene: 2. The CDR3 loop spans 13 amino acids. Germline loops: CDR1 SGHDT, CDR2 YYEEEE. CDR3 bases: TGTGCCAGCAGCTCGACAGGGGCAGAGACCCAGTACTTC. It encodes CASSSTGAETQYF.

The chain couples TRBV30 to TRBJ1-6; TRBD1 is a possible D gene (5 bases). Trimming removed 3 bases from V and 11 bases from J, with 26 bases in between. The CDR3 is made up of 17 amino acids. Per the germline V gene, CDR1 is GTSNPN and CDR2 is SVGIG (reference sequence). CDR3 coding DNA: TGTGCCTGGAGACCCCGGACGGGTGCCTCGGGGGAAGCACCCCTCCACTTT. Protein: CAWRPRTGASGEAPLHF.